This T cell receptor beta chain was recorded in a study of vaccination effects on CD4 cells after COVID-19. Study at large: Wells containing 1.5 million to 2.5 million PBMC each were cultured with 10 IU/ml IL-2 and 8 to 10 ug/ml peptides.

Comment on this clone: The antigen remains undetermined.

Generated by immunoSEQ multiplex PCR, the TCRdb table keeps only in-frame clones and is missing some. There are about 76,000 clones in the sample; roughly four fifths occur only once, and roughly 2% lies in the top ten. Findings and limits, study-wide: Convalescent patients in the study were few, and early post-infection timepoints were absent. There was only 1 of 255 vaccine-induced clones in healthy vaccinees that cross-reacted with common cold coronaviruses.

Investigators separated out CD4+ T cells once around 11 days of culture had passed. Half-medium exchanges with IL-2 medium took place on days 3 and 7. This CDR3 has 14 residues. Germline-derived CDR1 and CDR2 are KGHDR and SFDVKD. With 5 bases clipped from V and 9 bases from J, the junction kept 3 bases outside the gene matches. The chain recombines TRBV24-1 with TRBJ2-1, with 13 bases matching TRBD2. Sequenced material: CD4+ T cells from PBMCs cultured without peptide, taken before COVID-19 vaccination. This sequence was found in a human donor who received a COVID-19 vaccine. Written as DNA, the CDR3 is TGTGCCACCAGTGGACTAGCGGGGGGTACTGAGCAGTTCTTC. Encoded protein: CATSGLAGGTEQFF.